This T cell receptor beta chain was profiled in a study of pediatric ulcerative colitis. Study-level background: Most patients had pancolitis, and two had left-sided colitis.

Before the diagnostic colonoscopy, ulcerative colitis patients were free of immunosuppressive medication. Libraries were prepared by immunoSEQ multiplex PCR; TCRdb keeps only in-frame clonotypes and omits some of them. The data show 30,000 to 40,000 clones, roughly 78% seen once. This CDR3 has 13 residues. Germline V gene data show CDR1 as MNHEY and CDR2 as SMNVEV (reference sequence). The V end lost 7 bases, the J end lost 0 bases, and 7 bases lay between the germline ends. Study-wide results and caveats: Rectal repertoires separated controls, mild-moderate and acute severe colitis. Compared with controls, ulcerative colitis showed greater blood-rectum clone sharing.

Concerning this clone: Its antigen is unidentified.

The origin of this receptor is a boy between 5 and 17 years old with severe ulcerative colitis. The chain combines TRBV27 with TRBJ2-4; D remains ambiguous. The specimen sequenced was blood. The CDR3 DNA reads TGTGCCAGCACGGATTTAGCCAAAAACATTCAGTACTTC. Amino acid sequence: CASTDLAKNIQYF.